This T cell receptor (beta chain) was identified during a study of blood T cell repertoires in COVID-19. Across the study: Researchers got acute and convalescent COVID-19 samples from the United States, Italy and Spain. PBMCs, B-cell-depleted T cells, or T cells provided the cDNA or gDNA that made up the material.

The germline gives CDR1 SGHAT, CDR2 FQNNGV. Trimming took 5 bases from V and 1 from J, leaving 8 bases between them. The CDR3 has 13 amino acids. Measured with immunoSEQ multiplex PCR; TCRdb has only the in-frame clones, and not every one. Altogether some 200,000 clones are present, around 85% being singletons, with the ten largest covering roughly 9.8%. The receptor comes from a woman older than 75 with acute or convalescent COVID-19. V gene TRBV11-2 combines with J gene TRBJ1-2; no definite D call. What was sequenced was peripheral blood. In nucleotides, the CDR3 is TGTGCCAGCAGCGTACAAAATAACTATGGCTACACCTTC. This translates into CASSVQNNYGYTF.